This T cell receptor (beta chain) came from a study of cytomegalovirus exposure and HLA in healthy donors. Study-wide points: Later analysis found that TCR beta chains associated with HLA were more clonally expanded than other, equally common chains. Accounts indicate the classifier identified cytomegalovirus status with strong specificity and sensitivity. The listing of approximately 160 TCR beta chains classed them as cytomegalovirus-associated.

The ends lost 0 bases at V and 4 bases at J; junction bases unmatched: 8. Germline V CDR1 and CDR2: MGHRA, YSYEKL. CDR3 length: 17 amino acids. Vbeta (60) and Jbeta (13) primers were used in the PCR. Measured with immunoSEQ multiplex PCR; TCRdb has only the in-frame clones, and not every one. The repertoire holds more than 85,000 clones, with 77% as singletons. Points on this clone: The antigen is unknown.

This rearrangement joins TRBV4-1 to TRBJ2-1; 8 bases are shared with TRBD2. This TCR was sampled from a boy aged 5-17 years in good health and CMV-seronegative. The sample was PBMCs. The DNA for the CDR3 is TGCGCCAGCAGCCAAGACCCTACTAGCGGAGTATACAATGAGCAGTTCTTC. Protein: CASSQDPTSGVYNEQFF.